This TCR beta chain is from a study of PD-L1 blockade in urothelial cancer. Overall study: Blood was evaluated 3 weeks (second dose) and 6 weeks after therapy began.

This CDR3 has 13 amino acids. Trimming pared 5 bases from V and 4 bases from J, leaving 11 bases between. CDR1 and CDR2 (germline): SNHLY, FYNNEI. Pretreatment and on-treatment blood mononuclear cell samples were taken, totaling between 1 and 8 time points per patient. This table comes from immunoSEQ multiplex PCR, and its TCRdb copy is limited to in-frame clones, with some not included. The sample consists of roughly 39,000 clones, around 89% of them appearing once. J is TRBJ1-2 and V is TRBV2; the D is unclear. This material consisted of PBMCs, taken around atezolizumab (anti-PD-L1) treatment. This sequence was found in a man aged 60-69 years with urothelial cancer. CDR3 DNA sequence: TGTGCCAGCAGTTCAGGCGCTATCTATGGCTACACCTTC. Its translation: CASSSGAIYGYTF. The variable domain in full, completed from reference TRBV2 and TRBJ1-2, reads EPEVTQTPSHQVTQMGQEVILRCVPISNHLYFYWYRQILGQKVEFLVSFYNNEISEKSEIFDDQFSVERPDGSNFTLKIRSTKLEDSAMYFCASSSGAIYGYTFGSGTRLTVV.